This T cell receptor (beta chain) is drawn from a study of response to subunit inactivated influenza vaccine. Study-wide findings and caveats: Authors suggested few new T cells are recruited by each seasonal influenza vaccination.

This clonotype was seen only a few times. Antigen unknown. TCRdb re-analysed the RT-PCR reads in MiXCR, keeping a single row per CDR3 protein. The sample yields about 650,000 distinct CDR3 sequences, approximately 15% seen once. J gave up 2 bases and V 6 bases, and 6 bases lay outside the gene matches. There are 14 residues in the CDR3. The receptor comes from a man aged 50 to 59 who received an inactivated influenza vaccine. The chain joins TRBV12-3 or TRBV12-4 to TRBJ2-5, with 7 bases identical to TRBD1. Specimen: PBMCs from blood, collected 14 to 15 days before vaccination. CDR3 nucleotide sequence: TGTGCCAGCAGGAAGACAGGGCCACAAGAGACCCAGTACTTC. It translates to CASRKTGPQETQYF.